This entry describes one T cell receptor beta chain. Its antigen is undetermined. The data stem from a study of T cell responses to AZD1222 COVID-19 vaccine. Study-level findings and limits: Mostly white British, mostly female donors; authors suggested clonal diversity may be underestimated. Sampled repertoires all dated from after the peak T cell response.

The CDR3 is 16 residues long. V lost 6 bases and J 4 bases, leaving 21 bases between the germline ends. Germline CDR1 is MNHNY and CDR2 is SVGAGI (reference sequence). The method was immunoSEQ multiplex PCR; TCRdb's version includes in-frame clones alone and lacks a portion of them. The sample includes about 150,000 clones, approximately 91% seen only once; the top ten take around 1.8%. This chain joins TRBV6-6 and TRBJ1-1; TRBD1 might be the D (5 bases). The material sequenced was peripheral blood, taken 28 days after the second AZD1222 dose. This TCR was sampled from an adult who received the AZD1222 COVID-19 vaccine. CDR3 sequence reads: CASRGGVSLGPTEAFF. CDR3 sequence (DNA): TGTGCCAGCAGGGGAGGGGTTTCTTTAGGCCCCACTGAAGCTTTCTTT.